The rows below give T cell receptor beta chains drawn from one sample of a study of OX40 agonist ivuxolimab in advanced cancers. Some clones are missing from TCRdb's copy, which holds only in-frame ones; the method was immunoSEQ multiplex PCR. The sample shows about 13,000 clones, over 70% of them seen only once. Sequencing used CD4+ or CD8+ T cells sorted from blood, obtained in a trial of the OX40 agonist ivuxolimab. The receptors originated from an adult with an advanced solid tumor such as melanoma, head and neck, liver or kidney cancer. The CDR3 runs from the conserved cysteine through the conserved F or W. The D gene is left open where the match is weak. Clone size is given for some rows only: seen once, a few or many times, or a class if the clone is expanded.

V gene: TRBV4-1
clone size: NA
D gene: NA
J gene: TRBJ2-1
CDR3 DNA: TGCGCCAGCAGCCAAGATATCGGGCAGGGCAATGAGCAGTTCTTC
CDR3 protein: CASSQDIGQGNEQFF

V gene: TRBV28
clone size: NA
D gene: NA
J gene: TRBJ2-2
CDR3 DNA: TGTGCCAGCAGTTTATGGCAGGGAGTCGGGGAGCTGTTTTTT
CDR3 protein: CASSLWQGVGELFF

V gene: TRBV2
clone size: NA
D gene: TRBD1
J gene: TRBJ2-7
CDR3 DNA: TGTGCCATCACAGACAGGGATGAGCAGTACTTC
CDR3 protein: CAITDRDEQYF

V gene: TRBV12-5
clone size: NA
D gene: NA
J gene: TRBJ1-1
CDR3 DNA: TGTGCTAGTGGTTTGGGACCGGCTGCTGAAGCTTTCTTT
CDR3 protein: CASGLGPAAEAFF

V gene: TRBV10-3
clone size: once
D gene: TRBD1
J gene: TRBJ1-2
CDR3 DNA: TGTGCCATCAGTGAGCCCAGGGGGGACCCGGCCGGCTACACCTTC
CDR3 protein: CAISEPRGDPAGYTF

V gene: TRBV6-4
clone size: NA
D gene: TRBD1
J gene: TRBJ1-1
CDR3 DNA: TGTGCCAGCAGTTACTCTGGCAGGGGGCGGACTGAAGCTTTCTTT
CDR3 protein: CASSYSGRGRTEAFF

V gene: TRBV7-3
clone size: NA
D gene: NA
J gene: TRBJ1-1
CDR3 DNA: TGTGCCAGCAGCTTTCGATGGAACACTGAAGCTTTCTTT
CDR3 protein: CASSFRWNTEAFF

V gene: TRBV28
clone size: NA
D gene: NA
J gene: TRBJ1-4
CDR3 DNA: TGTGCCAGCAGCTTGTTATCAGAGGAGCCTGAAAAACTGTTTTTT
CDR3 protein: CASSLLSEEPEKLFF

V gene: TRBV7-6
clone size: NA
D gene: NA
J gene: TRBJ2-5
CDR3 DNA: TGTGCCAGCAGCCCTTCAGGGCTGGGAGAGACCCAGTACTTC
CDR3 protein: CASSPSGLGETQYF

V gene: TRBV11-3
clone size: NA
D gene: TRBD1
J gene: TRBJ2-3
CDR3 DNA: TGTGCCAGCAGCTTAGGGACAGGGGGCACAGATACGCAGTATTTT
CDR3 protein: CASSLGTGGTDTQYF

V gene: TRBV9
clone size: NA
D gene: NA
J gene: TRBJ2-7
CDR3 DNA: TGTGCCAGCAGCGTAGAACAGGGCCCCTACGAGCAGTACTTC
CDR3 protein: CASSVEQGPYEQYF

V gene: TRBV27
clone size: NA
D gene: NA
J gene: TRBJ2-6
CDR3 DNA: TGTGCCAGCAGTTCCCGGACGGATCTCTCTGGGGCCAATGTCCTGACTTTC
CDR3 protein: CASSSRTDLSGANVLTF

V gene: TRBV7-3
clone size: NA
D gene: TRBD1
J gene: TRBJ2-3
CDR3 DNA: TGTGCCAGCAGCCCACGGACAGGGTGGACAGATACGCAGTATTTT
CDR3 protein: CASSPRTGWTDTQYF

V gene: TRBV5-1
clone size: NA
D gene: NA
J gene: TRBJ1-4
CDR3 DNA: TGCGCCAGCAGCTTGGCAGGCAGCCTGAGTGAAAAACTGTTTTTT
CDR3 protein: CASSLAGSLSEKLFF

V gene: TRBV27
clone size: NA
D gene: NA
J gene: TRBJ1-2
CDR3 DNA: TGTGCCAGCAGCGGGGGCGGCTATGGCTACACCTTC
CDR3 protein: CASSGGGYGYTF

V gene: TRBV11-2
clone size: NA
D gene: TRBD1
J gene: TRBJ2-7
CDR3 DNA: TGTGCCAGCAGCACGACAGGGCCCTACGAGCAGTACTTC
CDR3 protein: CASSTTGPYEQYF

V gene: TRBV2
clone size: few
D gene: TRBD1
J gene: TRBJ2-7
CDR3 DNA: TGTGCCAGCAGTGAGGAGCCGGGACAGATCTACGAGCAGTACTTC
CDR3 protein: CASSEEPGQIYEQYF

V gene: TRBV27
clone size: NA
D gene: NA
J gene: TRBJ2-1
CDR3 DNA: TGTGCCAGCAGTTTCGGGGGAGAGAACAATGAGCAGTTCTTC
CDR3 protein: CASSFGGENNEQFF

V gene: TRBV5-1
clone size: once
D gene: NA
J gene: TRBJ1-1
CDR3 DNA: TGCGCCAGCAGTATAGACAGTACTGAAGCTTTCTTT
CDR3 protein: CASSIDSTEAFF

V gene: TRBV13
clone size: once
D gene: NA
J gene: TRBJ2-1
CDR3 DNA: TGTGCCAGCAGCTTATACTCGGGTCAACCCTGGAGCTTGGGGGACAATGAGCAGTTCTTC
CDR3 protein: CASSLYSGQPWSLGDNEQFF

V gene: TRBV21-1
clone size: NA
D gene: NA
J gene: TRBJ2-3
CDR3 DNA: TGTGCCAGCATTTTCGGGCCTAGCGGGAGGAGGGATACGCAGTATTTT
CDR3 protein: CASIFGPSGRRDTQYF

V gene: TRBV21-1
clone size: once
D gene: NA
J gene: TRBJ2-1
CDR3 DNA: TGTGCCAGCAGACGCGCAGGGGGCAGAAACAATGAGCAGTTCTTC
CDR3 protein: CASRRAGGRNNEQFF

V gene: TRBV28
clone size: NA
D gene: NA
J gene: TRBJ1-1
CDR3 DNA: TGTGCCAGCAGTTTATATGGCAGGATGAACACTGAAGCTTTCTTT
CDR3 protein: CASSLYGRMNTEAFF

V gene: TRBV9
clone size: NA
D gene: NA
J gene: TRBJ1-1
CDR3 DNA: TGTGCCAGCAGCGCGGGGTTGAACACTGAAGCTTTCTTT
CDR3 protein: CASSAGLNTEAFF

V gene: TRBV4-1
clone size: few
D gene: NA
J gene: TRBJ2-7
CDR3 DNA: TGCGCCAGCAGCCAGGCCCTTTTCTCCTACGAGCAGTACTTC
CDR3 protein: CASSQALFSYEQYF

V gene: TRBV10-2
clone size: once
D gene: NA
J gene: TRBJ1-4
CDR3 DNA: TGCGCCAGCAGCGCCCCAACTAATGAAAAACTGTTTTTT
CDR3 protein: CASSAPTNEKLFF

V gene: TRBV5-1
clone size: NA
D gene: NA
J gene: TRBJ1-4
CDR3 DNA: TGCGCCAGCAGCTTTTTGAGGCCAGGCAATACTAATGAAAAACTGTTTTTT
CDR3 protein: CASSFLRPGNTNEKLFF

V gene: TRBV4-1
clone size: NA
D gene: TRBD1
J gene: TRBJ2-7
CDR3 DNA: TGCGCCAGCAGCCAATCCCAGACAGGGAACCCCTCTGGGCAGTACTTC
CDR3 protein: CASSQSQTGNPSGQYF

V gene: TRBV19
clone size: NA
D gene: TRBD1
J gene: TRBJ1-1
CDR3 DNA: TGTGCCAGCAGACAGGGGTTAACTGAAGCTTTCTTT
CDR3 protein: CASRQGLTEAFF

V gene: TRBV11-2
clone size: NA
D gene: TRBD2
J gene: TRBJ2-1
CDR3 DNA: TGTGCCAGCAACATACTAGCGGGAGTCTACAATGAGCAGTTCTTC
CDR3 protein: CASNILAGVYNEQFF

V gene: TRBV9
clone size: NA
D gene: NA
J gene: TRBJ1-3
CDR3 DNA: TGTGCCAGCAGCGTAGCTATGGACGAGGGGAATGGAAACACCATATATTTT
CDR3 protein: CASSVAMDEGNGNTIYF

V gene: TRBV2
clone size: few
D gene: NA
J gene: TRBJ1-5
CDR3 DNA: TGTGCCAGCAGAGAGTATAGCAATCAGCCCCAGCATTTT
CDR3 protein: CASREYSNQPQHF

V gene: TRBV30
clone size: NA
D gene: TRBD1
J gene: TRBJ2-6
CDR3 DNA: TGTGCCTGGAGGCGGACAGGGGGAGGCTCTGGGGCCAACGTCCTGACTTTC
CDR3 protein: CAWRRTGGGSGANVLTF

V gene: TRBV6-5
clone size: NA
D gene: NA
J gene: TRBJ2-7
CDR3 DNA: TGTGCCAGCAGGCCCGACGGGAAATACGAGCAGTACTTC
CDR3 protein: CASRPDGKYEQYF

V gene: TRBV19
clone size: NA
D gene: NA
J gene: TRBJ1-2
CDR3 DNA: TGTGCCAGTAGTTTCCCGGACTTATATGGCTACACCTTC
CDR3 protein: CASSFPDLYGYTF

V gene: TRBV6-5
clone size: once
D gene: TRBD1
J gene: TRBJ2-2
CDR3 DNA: TGTGCCAGCAGTTACTCAACAGGGGGGAGCGGGGAGCTGTTTTTT
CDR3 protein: CASSYSTGGSGELFF

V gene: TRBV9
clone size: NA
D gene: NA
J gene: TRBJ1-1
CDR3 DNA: TGTGCCAGCAGCGCCGGTGGACGGATGAACACTGAAGCTTTCTTT
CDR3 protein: CASSAGGRMNTEAFF

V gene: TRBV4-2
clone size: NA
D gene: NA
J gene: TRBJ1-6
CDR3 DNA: TGTGCCAGCAGCCCCCCACAGGGAGGGTACTTTAATTCACCCCTCCACTTT
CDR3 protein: CASSPPQGGYFNSPLHF

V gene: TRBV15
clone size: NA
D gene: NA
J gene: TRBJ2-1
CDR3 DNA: TGTGCCACCAGCAGAGTCCGGATTTACAATGAGCAGTTCTTC
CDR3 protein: CATSRVRIYNEQFF

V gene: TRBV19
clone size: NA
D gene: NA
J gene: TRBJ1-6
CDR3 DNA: TGTGCCAGTAGTGAAGAGGGAGGGTACGGATGGTCACCCCTCCACTTT
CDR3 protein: CASSEEGGYGWSPLHF

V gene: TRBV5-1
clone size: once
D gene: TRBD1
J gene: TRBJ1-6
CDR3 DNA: TGCGCCAGCAGCGACCTCCGGGACAGGGCTTCACCCCTCCACTTT
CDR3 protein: CASSDLRDRASPLHF